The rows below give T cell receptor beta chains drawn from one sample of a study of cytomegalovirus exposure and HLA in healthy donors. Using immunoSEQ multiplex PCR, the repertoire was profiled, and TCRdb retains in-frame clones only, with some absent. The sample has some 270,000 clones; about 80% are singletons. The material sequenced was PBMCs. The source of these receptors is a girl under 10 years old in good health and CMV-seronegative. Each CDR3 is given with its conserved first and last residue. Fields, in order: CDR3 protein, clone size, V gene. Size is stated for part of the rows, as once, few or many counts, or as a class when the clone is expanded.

CASSPQGALQETQYF	-	TRBV18
CASSYGTGRNYEQYF	-	TRBV2
CASSLPGDTGTEAFF	once	TRBV5-4
CASSQLGEGGAQYF	once	TRBV14
CASSKWGRLAVGTDTQYF	-	TRBV21-1
CASSEYGGTEAFF	-	TRBV25-1
CASSLLAATSTDTQYF	-	TRBV27
CAWSVLPSRAFF	-	TRBV30
CASSLVGLAYNEQFF	-	TRBV7-8
CASSALGDSTMNTEAFF	-	TRBV9
CASSQTTGEAYEQYF	once	TRBV18
CASSSRDRGSNSPLHF	-	TRBV13
CASSFLTGGSHTEAFF	once	TRBV28
CASSVGGGLGRDYEQYF	-	TRBV9
CASSPFAATEAFF	-	TRBV18
CAGSSEFTDTQYF	-	TRBV6-1
CASSPLPRGGGETQYF	-	TRBV9
CASSGGGSGNYPYNEQFF	-	TRBV2
CASSDGTGWGEKLFF	-	TRBV2
CASSGTSTDTQYF	-	TRBV5-1
CASSYSRGNEQFF	-	TRBV6-5
CASSLGGFSTDTQYF	-	TRBV13
CASSQRRGGEAGNTIYF	-	TRBV4-1
CASSSDRGPGRVQYF	-	TRBV7-9
CASSPGEGLQETQYF	few	TRBV5-1
CASSGTGEYQPQHF	-	TRBV9
CASSELIVRGGYTF	-	TRBV2
CASSGSGTSGRNNEQFF	-	TRBV10-1
CASSLVSGRGFPYEQYF	-	TRBV11-2
CASARGGRTDTQYF	-	TRBV27
CSVEKGTSGGSEQYF	-	TRBV29-1
CASSPNSFEAFF	few	TRBV11-1
CASRGAAGGLYEQYF	few	TRBV28
CSVEEDWRNTEAFF	-	TRBV29-1
CASSQVRRREAYNEQFF	-	TRBV14